The TCR beta chain described here comes from a study of blood T cell repertoires in COVID-19. Repertoires were generated with immunoSEQ multiplex PCR, while TCRdb's copy carries only in-frame clones and drops some. The sample holds 130,000 to 150,000 clones, under 85% seen once. The clonotype originates from a human donor in a cohort sampled during active COVID-19. The sequencing input was peripheral blood.

This chain's CDR3 is CASTGGSNGYTF. The CDR3 bases are TGTGCCAGCACCGGGGGGAGTAACGGCTACACCTTC. V is TRBV25-1 and J is TRBJ1-2, with D tentatively TRBD1 (5 bases). From germline, CDR1 is MGHDK and CDR2 SYGVNS. The CDR3 extends over 12 amino acids. Trimming shortened V by 7 bases and J by 8 bases, and 14 bases separated the two germline ends.